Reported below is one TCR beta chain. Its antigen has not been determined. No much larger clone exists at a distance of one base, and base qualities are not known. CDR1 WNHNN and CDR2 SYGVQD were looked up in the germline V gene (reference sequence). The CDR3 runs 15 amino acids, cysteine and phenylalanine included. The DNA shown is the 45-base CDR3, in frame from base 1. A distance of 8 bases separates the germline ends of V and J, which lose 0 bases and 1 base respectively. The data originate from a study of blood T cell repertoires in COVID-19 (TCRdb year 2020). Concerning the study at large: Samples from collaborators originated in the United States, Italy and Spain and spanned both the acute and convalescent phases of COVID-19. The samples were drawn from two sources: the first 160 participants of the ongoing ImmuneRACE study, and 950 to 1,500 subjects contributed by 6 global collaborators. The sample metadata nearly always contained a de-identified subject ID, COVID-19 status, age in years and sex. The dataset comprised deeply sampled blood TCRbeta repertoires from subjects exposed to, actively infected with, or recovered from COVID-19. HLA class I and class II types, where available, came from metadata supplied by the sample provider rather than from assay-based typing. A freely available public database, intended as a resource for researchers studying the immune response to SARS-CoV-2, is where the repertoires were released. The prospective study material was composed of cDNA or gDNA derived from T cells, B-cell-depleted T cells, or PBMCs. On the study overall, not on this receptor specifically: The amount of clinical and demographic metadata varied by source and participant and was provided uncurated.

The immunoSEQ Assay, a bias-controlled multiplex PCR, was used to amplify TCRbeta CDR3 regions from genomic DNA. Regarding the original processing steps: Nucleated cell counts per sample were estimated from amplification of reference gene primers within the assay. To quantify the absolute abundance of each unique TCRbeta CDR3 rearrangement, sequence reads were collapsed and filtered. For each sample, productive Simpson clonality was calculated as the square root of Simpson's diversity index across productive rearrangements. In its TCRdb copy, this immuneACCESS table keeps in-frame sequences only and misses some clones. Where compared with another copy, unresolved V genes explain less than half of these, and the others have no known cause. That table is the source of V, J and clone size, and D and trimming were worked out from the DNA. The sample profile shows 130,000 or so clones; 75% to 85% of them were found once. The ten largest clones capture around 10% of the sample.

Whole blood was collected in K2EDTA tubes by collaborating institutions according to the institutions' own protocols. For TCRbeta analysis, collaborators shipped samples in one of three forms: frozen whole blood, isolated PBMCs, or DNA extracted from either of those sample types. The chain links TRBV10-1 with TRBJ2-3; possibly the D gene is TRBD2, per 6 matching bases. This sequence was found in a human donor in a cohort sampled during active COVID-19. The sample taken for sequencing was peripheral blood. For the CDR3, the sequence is CASSESGGGTDTQYF. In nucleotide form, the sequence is TGCGCCAGCAGTGAGTCCGGCGGGGGCACAGATACGCAGTATTTT.